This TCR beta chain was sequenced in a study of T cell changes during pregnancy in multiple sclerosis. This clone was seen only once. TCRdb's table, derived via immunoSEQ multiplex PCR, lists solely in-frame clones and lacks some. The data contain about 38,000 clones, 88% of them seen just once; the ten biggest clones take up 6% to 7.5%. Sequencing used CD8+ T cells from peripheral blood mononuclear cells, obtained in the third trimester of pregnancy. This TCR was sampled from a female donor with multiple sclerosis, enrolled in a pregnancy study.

The CDR3 loop reads CASSGSAGQRFNYGYTF. CDR3 DNA: TGTGCCAGCAGCGGCTCCGCGGGACAGCGATTTAACTATGGCTACACCTTC. The gene calls are TRBV2 and TRBJ1-2, with 7 bases matching TRBD1. Germline V gene data show CDR1 as SNHLY and CDR2 as FYNNEI. V was pared by 6 bases and J by 1 base, with 14 bases of the junction left unmatched. The CDR3 has 17 amino acids.